The T cell receptor (beta chain) under discussion was sequenced for a study of beta chain features in type 1 diabetes. Every isolated RNA sample was fully reverse transcribed, so sequencing captured expressed TCRB transcripts. Assay: immunoSEQ multiplex PCR; the TCRdb copy retains only in-frame clones and omits some. Counted here are 150,000 to 200,000 clones, 63% occurring once; the ten biggest clones make up about 0.089%. General study findings and limits: Naive, central memory and regulatory TCRB repertoires appeared more similar among patients than healthy donors. In every one of the four CD4+ subsets, TCRB CDR3s were moderately but significantly shorter in Type 1 diabetes patients. In patients and controls equally, PCR might favor templates that are shorter.

As concerns this clone: Its antigen remains unknown.

The clonotype originates from a man aged 30-40 years with type 1 diabetes. The sequenced sample was naive CD4+ T cells from blood.

In DNA, the CDR3 is TGCGCCAGCAGCTTGGGGACTCGGGATTCACCCCTCCACTTT. It codes for CASSLGTRDSPLHF. This chain joins TRBV5-1 and TRBJ1-6, with unresolved D. Germline-derived CDR1 and CDR2 are SGHRS and YFSETQ. The CDR3 runs to 14 residues. With 0 bases removed from V and 8 bases from J, the gap between germline ends came to 9 bases.